The 25 T cell receptor beta chains in this list originate from one sample, sequenced in a study of technical replicates of blood from several donors. TCRdb's table, derived via immunoSEQ multiplex PCR, lists solely in-frame clones and lacks some. The table lists 65,000 to 95,000 clones, 90% to 95% of them singletons. The specimen was T cells isolated from PBMCs. The source is a human donor in good health.

In this sample, this clone turned up a few times. The CDR3 sequence is CASSLLDGAAYNSPLHF. The CDR3 region has the DNA TGTGCCAGCAGCTTATTAGATGGGGCAGCCTATAATTCACCCCTCCACTTT. The chain combines TRBV7-9 with TRBJ1-6; maybe TRBD1 (5 bases). This CDR3 has 17 amino acids. Germline values: CDR1 SEHNR, CDR2 FQNEAQ (reference sequence). Trimming removed 2 bases from V and 2 bases from J, with 13 bases in between.

The gene calls are TRBV6-5 and TRBJ2-3; D is perhaps TRBD2 (7 bases). This CDR3 has 13 residues. Germline lookup yields CDR1 MNHEY and CDR2 SVGAGI. Trimming removed 10 bases from V and 2 bases from J, with 13 bases in between. CDR3 bases: TGTGCCACGCGGGGGCCAGCCACAGATACGCAGTATTTT. Its translation is CATRGPATDTQYF.

This chain links TRBV13 with TRBJ1-1; TRBD1 agrees at 8 bases. Germline CDR1 reads PRHDT; CDR2 reads FYEKMQ (reference sequence). There are 15 residues in the CDR3. V dropped 5 bases and J dropped 4; count of bases not matched to a gene: 9. The CDR3 coding sequence is TGTGCCAGCAGCCCTCAGGGGGCGCGGTCCACTGAAGCTTTCTTT. Encoded protein: CASSPQGARSTEAFF.

The V call is TRBV4-1, the J call TRBJ2-7; D remains ambiguous. The CDR3 consists of 14 residues. Germline lookup yields CDR1 MGHRA and CDR2 YSYEKL. V was clipped by 2 bases and J by 0 bases, with 8 bases between them. The CDR3 region has the DNA TGCGCCAGCAGCCAATTAGACACCTCCTACGAGCAGTACTTC. Translated: CASSQLDTSYEQYF.

The table lists this clone with a count of one. The V gene is TRBV6-1, the J gene TRBJ2-7, with D maybe TRBD1 (6 bases). The germline V and J ends were trimmed by 6 bases and 1 base, with 13 bases remaining between them. Germline CDR1 MNHNS, CDR2 SASEGT. The CDR3 runs to 14 residues. DNA for the CDR3: TGTGCCAGCAGGGGGGCAGGTCGATCCTACGAGCAGTACTTC. Protein sequence: CASRGAGRSYEQYF.

V and J are TRBV4-1 and TRBJ1-2; 7 bases fit TRBD1. The germline CDR1 and CDR2 sequences are MGHRA and YSYEKL. With 4 bases clipped from V and 4 bases from J, the junction kept 3 bases outside the gene matches. There are 13 residues in the CDR3. Here the CDR3 DNA reads TGCGCCAGCAGCCTTGACAGGGTCTATGGCTACACCTTC. It translates to CASSLDRVYGYTF.

The gene calls are TRBV6-5 and TRBJ2-7; TRBD2 agrees at 9 bases. V lost 2 bases and J lost 6; bases outside the gene matches: 8. The germline V gene has CDR1 MNHEY and CDR2 SVGAGI. The CDR3 length is 15 residues. The CDR3 sequence: CASSYDVAGALEQYF. The CDR3 region has the DNA TGTGCCAGCAGTTACGACGTAGCGGGAGCCCTCGAGCAGTACTTC.

V and J are TRBV11-3 and TRBJ2-7; TRBD2 matches at 7 bases. Germline values: CDR1 SGHNT, CDR2 YENEEA. The CDR3 is made up of 16 amino acids. V dropped 1 base and J dropped 7; count of bases not matched to a gene: 13. CDR3 in amino acids: CASSLGDWRGSDEQYF. Here the CDR3 DNA reads TGTGCCAGCAGCTTAGGGGATTGGCGGGGGTCTGATGAGCAGTACTTC.

V gene TRBV11-3 combines with J gene TRBJ2-5; D is ambiguous. CDR1 is SGHNT and CDR2 is YENEEA in the germline V gene. The CDR3 loop spans 16 amino acids. Trimming pared 3 bases from V and 1 base from J, leaving 15 bases between. This CDR3 reads CASSFLATPSQETQYF. CDR3 coding DNA: TGTGCCAGCAGCTTCCTCGCGACCCCTAGCCAAGAGACCCAGTACTTC.

The CDR3 DNA follows: TGTGCCAGCAGTTTGCAGGGGCTTGGGTTGGGGAAAGCTTTCTTT. Amino acid sequence: CASSLQGLGLGKAFF. The chain is built from TRBV28 and TRBJ1-1; perhaps TRBD1 as D (6 bases). CDR1 MDHEN and CDR2 SYDVKM come from the germline V gene. Trimming shortened V by 3 bases and J by 9 bases, and 20 bases separated the two germline ends. The CDR3 contains 15 residues.

The chain uses TRBV6-6 and TRBJ1-1; 9 nucleotides align to TRBD1. Germline CDR1 MNHNY, CDR2 SVGAGI (reference sequence). The CDR3 runs 14 residues. Germline trimming cut 0 bases from V and 9 bases from J; bases unmatched to any gene: 5. The CDR3 sequence: CASSYSGQGHKAFF. The CDR3 coding sequence is TGTGCCAGCAGTTACTCCGGACAGGGGCACAAAGCTTTCTTT.

The chain employs TRBV4-1 and TRBJ1-5; 11 nucleotides agree with TRBD1. The CDR3 totals 18 residues. The germline V gene has CDR1 MGHRA and CDR2 YSYEKL. Losses at the gene ends were 0 bases for V and 6 bases for J; bases not matched to a gene: 10. As DNA, the CDR3 is TGCGCCAGCAGCCAAGATGAGGGGACAGGGGGTTATGGTCAGCCCCAGCATTTT. Translated, it gives CASSQDEGTGGYGQPQHF.

This sequence joins TRBV11-2 and TRBJ1-2, with TRBD1 matching 7 bases. Per the germline V gene, CDR1 is SGHAT and CDR2 is FQNNGV. V was clipped by 0 bases and J by 5 bases; unmatched bases: 12. This CDR3 has 17 amino acids. The CDR3 loop reads CASSLEGKRGQRYGYTF. Here the CDR3 DNA reads TGTGCCAGCAGCTTAGAAGGCAAACGGGGACAGCGTTATGGCTACACCTTC.

The CDR3: CASSPPAGNRGEQYF. CDR3 sequence (DNA): TGTGCCAGCTCACCACCGGCAGGGAACCGCGGAGAGCAGTACTTC. The chain combines TRBV18 with TRBJ2-7; tentatively, D is TRBD1 (5 bases). From germline, CDR1 is KGHSH and CDR2 LQKENI. The CDR3 spans 15 residues. V lost 0 bases, J lost 7 bases, and 16 bases lay in between.

The chain recombines TRBV6-5 with TRBJ1-2; D not resolved. Trimming left V 0 bases short and J 2 bases short, with 10 bases between. The CDR3 runs to 15 residues. CDR1 is MNHEY, CDR2 SVGAGI, per germline. This CDR3 reads CASSYSEGGNYGYTF. The CDR3 DNA follows: TGTGCCAGCAGTTACTCGGAAGGCGGGAACTATGGCTACACCTTC.

The genes are TRBV5-4 and TRBJ2-5; TRBD1 matches 8 bases. Trimming removed 5 bases from V and 0 bases from J; junction bases left unmatched: 9. Germline V gene sequence: CDR1 SGHNT, CDR2 YYREEE (reference sequence). This CDR3 is built from 16 residues. Here the CDR3 DNA reads TGTGCCAGCAGACCTAGACAGGGGACCCACCAAGAGACCCAGTACTTC. Encoded protein: CASRPRQGTHQETQYF.

This chain uses TRBV28 with TRBJ2-3; 9 bases are shared with TRBD2. Germline trimming cut 4 bases from V and 6 bases from J; bases unmatched to any gene: 8. The V gene's germline CDR1 is MDHEN and CDR2 SYDVKM. This CDR3 spans 15 amino acids. The CDR3 is CASSSIAGEGDTQYF. In DNA form, the CDR3 reads TGTGCCAGCAGTTCCATAGCGGGAGAAGGGGATACGCAGTATTTT.

This chain connects TRBV9 to TRBJ2-5; TRBD1 is a possible D gene (5 bases). CDR3 length: 15 amino acids. V was cut by 0 bases and J by 2 bases, with 11 bases left in between. Germline-derived CDR1 and CDR2 are SGDLS and YYNGEE. This CDR3 is CASSVEGYRQETQYF. The CDR3 nucleotides read TGTGCCAGCAGCGTAGAGGGGTACAGACAAGAGACCCAGTACTTC.

The chain is built from TRBV28 and TRBJ2-2; tentative D call: TRBD1 (5 bases). In germline, CDR1 is MDHEN, CDR2 SYDVKM. CDR3 length equals 13 residues. V dropped 9 bases and J dropped 6 bases, with 14 bases sitting between them. The CDR3 here is CASHQGVAGELFF. The CDR3 region has the DNA TGTGCCAGTCACCAGGGTGTTGCCGGGGAGCTGTTTTTT.

The V call is TRBV18, the J call TRBJ1-5; 7 bases match TRBD1. J lost 0 bases, V lost 8 bases, and 7 bases had no gene match. Looked up from germline, CDR1 is KGHSH and CDR2 is LQKENI. This CDR3 contains 15 residues. CDR3 sequence (DNA): TGTGCCAGCCCCGCAGGGGGAGGTAGCAATCAGCCCCAGCATTTT. It is translated as CASPAGGGSNQPQHF.

The chain joins TRBV11-2 to TRBJ2-7, with 7 positions matching TRBD1. CDR3 length: 13 residues. CDR1 is SGHAT and CDR2 is FQNNGV in the germline V gene. The V gene end was trimmed by 4 bases and the J gene end by 2 bases; junction bases not matched to a gene: 2. CDR3 sequence (DNA): TGTGCCAGCAGCTCGGGACAGACCTACGAGCAGTACTTC. Translating it yields CASSSGQTYEQYF.

CDR3: CASSGRQGDTGELFF. The CDR3 region has the DNA TGCGCCAGCAGCGGCAGACAGGGGGACACCGGGGAGCTGTTTTTT. This rearrangement joins TRBV5-1 to TRBJ2-2; TRBD1 matches at 9 bases. Germline CDR1 reads SGHRS; CDR2 reads YFSETQ. CDR3 length equals 15 residues. The trim removed 4 bases at V and 3 bases at J, leaving 4 bases unmatched.

This chain connects TRBV5-4 to TRBJ2-3; TRBD2 matches at 13 bases. Germline V gene lookup returns CDR1 SGHNT and CDR2 YYREEE (reference sequence). The ends lost 4 bases at V and 0 bases at J; junction bases unmatched: 5. The CDR3 is 17 residues long. CDR3 sequence reads: CASSGTSGDLSTDTQYF. In nucleotides, the CDR3 is TGTGCCAGCAGCGGGACTAGCGGGGACCTTAGCACAGATACGCAGTATTTT.

The chain is built from TRBV7-9 and TRBJ1-4; 8 positions agree with TRBD1. V lost 5 bases to trimming and J lost 3 bases; unmatched junction nucleotides: 2. CDR1 and CDR2 from the germline V gene are SEHNR and FQNEAQ (reference sequence). The CDR3 covers 14 residues. CDR3 DNA: TGTGCCAGCAGCCAACAGGGGGCTAATGAAAAACTGTTTTTT. Residues: CASSQQGANEKLFF.

The chain is built from TRBV20-1 and TRBJ2-3, with D unresolved. Per germline, CDR1 DFQATT and CDR2 SNEGSKA (reference sequence). V gave up 7 bases and J gave up 5 bases, with 10 bases separating them. This CDR3 region has 11 residues. The CDR3 loop is CSGRYGDTQYF. The CDR3 coding sequence is TGCAGTGGGCGGTATGGAGATACGCAGTATTTT.